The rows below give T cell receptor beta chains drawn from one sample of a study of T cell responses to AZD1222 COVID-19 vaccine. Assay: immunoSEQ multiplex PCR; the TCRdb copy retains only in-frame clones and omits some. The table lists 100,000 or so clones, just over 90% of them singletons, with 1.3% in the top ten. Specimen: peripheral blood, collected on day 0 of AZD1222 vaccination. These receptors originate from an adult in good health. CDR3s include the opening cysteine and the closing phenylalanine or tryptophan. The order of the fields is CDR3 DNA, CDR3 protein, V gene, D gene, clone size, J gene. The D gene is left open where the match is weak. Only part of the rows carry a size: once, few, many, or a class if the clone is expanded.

TGCGCCAGCAGCCGTGGGACTAGCGGGGGGGCCCACTCCTACAATGAGCAGTTCTTC,CASSRGTSGGAHSYNEQFF,TRBV5-1,TRBD2,NA,TRBJ2-1
TGTGCCAGCAGCTCTCAAAGCTCTGGGGCCAACGTCCTGACTTTC,CASSSQSSGANVLTF,TRBV5-4,NA,NA,TRBJ2-6
TGTGCCAGCGGACTGTATAACACTGAAGCTTTCTTT,CASGLYNTEAFF,TRBV28,NA,NA,TRBJ1-1
TGTGCCAGCAGTCCAGGGTACAATTCACCCCTCCACTTT,CASSPGYNSPLHF,TRBV27,NA,NA,TRBJ1-6
TGTGCCAGCAGCACAACCTTACGGGGGGGCCTTGTGGAGACCCAGTACTTC,CASSTTLRGGLVETQYF,TRBV11-2,TRBD2,NA,TRBJ2-5
TGTGCCAGCAGCTTAGAGCGCGGCACTGAAGCTTTCTTT,CASSLERGTEAFF,TRBV11-2,NA,NA,TRBJ1-1
TGTGCCAGCAGCCAAGTAGGGACGGACTACGAGCAGTACTTC,CASSQVGTDYEQYF,TRBV14,NA,NA,TRBJ2-7
TGTGCCAGCAGCCAAAGCCTCGGGGGGTCCCAGCCCCAGCATTTT,CASSQSLGGSQPQHF,TRBV4-2,NA,few,TRBJ1-5
TGTGCCAGCAGCGCCCAGGATGGAAACACCATATATTTT,CASSAQDGNTIYF,TRBV9,NA,NA,TRBJ1-3
TGTGCCAGCAGCTTAATCGAGGGACAGGCCGGCAATGAGCAGTTCTTC,CASSLIEGQAGNEQFF,TRBV7-6,TRBD1,once,TRBJ2-1
TGTGCCAGCAGTGAAGACAGGGCGACCGGGGAGCTGTTTTTT,CASSEDRATGELFF,TRBV6-1,NA,NA,TRBJ2-2
TGTGCCAGCAGCCAAGCCCAGGCCCTAAGTGGCTACACCTTC,CASSQAQALSGYTF,TRBV3-1/TRBV3-2,NA,NA,TRBJ1-2
TGTGCCAGCAGCTTCGGATCTAGCGGCCCCAATGAGCAGTTCTTC,CASSFGSSGPNEQFF,TRBV7-9,TRBD2,few,TRBJ2-1
TGTGCCAGCTCTCTCACCGGGACAGCGATGAACAACTATGGCTACACCTTC,CASSLTGTAMNNYGYTF,TRBV18,TRBD1,NA,TRBJ1-2
TGTGCCAGCAGAGGTGTCTCCTACGAGCAGTACTTC,CASRGVSYEQYF,TRBV27,NA,NA,TRBJ2-7
TGTGCCAGCAGCCGGGGTTCACCCCTCCACTTT,CASSRGSPLHF,TRBV3-1/TRBV3-2,NA,NA,TRBJ1-6
TGTGCCAGCAGCCAAGCCGGGGACAGGGGAGCGTATTCACCCCTCCACTTT,CASSQAGDRGAYSPLHF,TRBV4-2,TRBD1,NA,TRBJ1-6
TGTGCCAGCAGGTGGACAGGGGGGGATGAGCAGTACTTC,CASRWTGGDEQYF,TRBV12-3/TRBV12-4,TRBD1,NA,TRBJ2-7
TGTGCCAGCAGCCATATACCCCGAGACAGGACCGGGGAGCTGTTTTTT,CASSHIPRDRTGELFF,TRBV3-1/TRBV3-2,NA,medium-sized,TRBJ2-2
TGTGCCAGCAAACTCCGGGTATCGGGGGCTAGAGGCTACACCTTC,CASKLRVSGARGYTF,TRBV28,NA,NA,TRBJ1-2
TGTGCCAGCAGAGGGACTGAACTAGCCAAAAACATTCAGTACTTC,CASRGTELAKNIQYF,TRBV2,NA,once,TRBJ2-4
TGTGCCAGCAGCCAAGATAGGACAGATACGCAGTATTTT,CASSQDRTDTQYF,TRBV3-1/TRBV3-2,NA,NA,TRBJ2-3
TGTGCCAGCTCACCCGGGACAGGGTCCAGAAACACCATATATTTT,CASSPGTGSRNTIYF,TRBV18,TRBD1,NA,TRBJ1-3
TGTGCCAGCAGCTTAGTAGTCGGGAGGACTAGCATTTCCCATGAGCAGTTCTTC,CASSLVVGRTSISHEQFF,TRBV7-9,TRBD2,NA,TRBJ2-1
TGCAGTGGGACGGTGGATACTGAAGCTTTCTTT,CSGTVDTEAFF,TRBV20-1,NA,NA,TRBJ1-1
TGTGCCAGCAGCTTACCAGGGGCAGCTTTCTTT,CASSLPGAAFF,TRBV7-8,NA,few,TRBJ1-1
TGCGCCAGCAGCGGGCCTGGGACAGGGGGTACGAACACTGAAGCTTTCTTT,CASSGPGTGGTNTEAFF,TRBV5-1,TRBD1,NA,TRBJ1-1
TGTGCCAGTAGTGGGTCGATGGGGGCTGAAGCTTTCTTT,CASSGSMGAEAFF,TRBV19,NA,NA,TRBJ1-1
TGTGCCAGCAGCCCAGGGACAGGCGATACTGAAGCTTTCTTT,CASSPGTGDTEAFF,TRBV9,TRBD1,NA,TRBJ1-1
TGTGCCAGCAGGGATTTTTACTCTGGAAACACCATATATTTT,CASRDFYSGNTIYF,TRBV2,NA,NA,TRBJ1-3
TGTGCCAGCGGATCGAGGGCAGGGCATTTGGACAATGAGCAGTTCTTC,CASGSRAGHLDNEQFF,TRBV5-4,NA,NA,TRBJ2-1
TGTGCCAGCAGTTACGACAGGGCGGGATCTTATGGCTACACCTTC,CASSYDRAGSYGYTF,TRBV6-5,TRBD1,NA,TRBJ1-2
TGTGCCAGCAGCCCCCTGATTGGAAATGAGCAGTTCTTC,CASSPLIGNEQFF,TRBV6-5,NA,NA,TRBJ2-1
TGCGCCAGCGCCGCACTCGACAGGGGAGAAGAGACCCAGTACTTC,CASAALDRGEETQYF,TRBV10-2,TRBD1,NA,TRBJ2-5
TGCGCCAGCGGACTGAGACAGTATGATGAGCAGTTCTTC,CASGLRQYDEQFF,TRBV5-1,NA,NA,TRBJ2-1
TGCGCCAGCAGCCCGGGGACTAGCGGGGGGGCAGATACGCAGTATTTT,CASSPGTSGGADTQYF,TRBV5-1,TRBD2,NA,TRBJ2-3
TGTGCCAGCAGTTACTATTGGGACCCTAGACCAGAAGCTTTCTTT,CASSYYWDPRPEAFF,TRBV6-2/TRBV6-3,NA,NA,TRBJ1-1
TGTGCCAGCTCATGGCGGACGGGAATGAACACTGAAGCTTTCTTT,CASSWRTGMNTEAFF,TRBV18,NA,NA,TRBJ1-1
TGTGCCAGCAGTGAAGCGGGGGGTTCCTACAATGAGCAGTTCTTC,CASSEAGGSYNEQFF,TRBV6-1,NA,NA,TRBJ2-1
TGTGCCAGCAGCCCGCACGACAGGGGGCACATAGATCAGCCCCAGCATTTT,CASSPHDRGHIDQPQHF,TRBV7-7,TRBD1,once,TRBJ1-5
TGTGCCAGCAGCCCCACCGGACAGGGTAGGGGGAACACTGAAGCTTTCTTT,CASSPTGQGRGNTEAFF,TRBV5-6,TRBD1,NA,TRBJ1-1
TGTGCCACCAGCAGGGAGTACAGGGTTAACTATGGCTACACCTTC,CATSREYRVNYGYTF,TRBV15,NA,once,TRBJ1-2
TGTGCCAGCAGTTTAATTTTTGGGGCGTTCGGGTATGGCTACACCTTC,CASSLIFGAFGYGYTF,TRBV27,NA,once,TRBJ1-2
TGCGCCAGCAGCCTTCACACTGAAGCTTTCTTT,CASSLHTEAFF,TRBV4-1,NA,NA,TRBJ1-1
TGTGCCTGGGAAGGGGACAGTCTGATCTCTGGAAACACCATATATTTT,CAWEGDSLISGNTIYF,TRBV30,TRBD1,NA,TRBJ1-3
TGTGCCAGCAGCTTGGTCAGCCGCGGCTCGGGAGCTTTCTTT,CASSLVSRGSGAFF,TRBV7-2,NA,NA,TRBJ1-1
TGCGCCAGCAGCCAAACCCCAGATACGCAGTATTTT,CASSQTPDTQYF,TRBV4-1,NA,NA,TRBJ2-3
TGTGCCAGCAGTGTAGACAGGGGTGCAGTCAACGAGCAGTACTTC,CASSVDRGAVNEQYF,TRBV28,TRBD1,NA,TRBJ2-7
TGTGCCTGGAGTAACACGATGGGAACGCAGTATTTT,CAWSNTMGTQYF,TRBV30,NA,NA,TRBJ2-3
TGTGCCAGCAGCTTAGAGAGGAACTATGGCTACACCTTC,CASSLERNYGYTF,TRBV11-2,NA,NA,TRBJ1-2
TGCGCCAGCAGTGAGACTACAGGGAGCAATCAGCCCCAGCATTTT,CASSETTGSNQPQHF,TRBV10-2,NA,NA,TRBJ1-5
TGTGCCAGCAGCCAGGGAGGCGCTGAAGCTTTCTTT,CASSQGGAEAFF,TRBV13,NA,NA,TRBJ1-1
TGTGCCAGCGCGCCAGGACGCAATCAGCCCCAGCATTTT,CASAPGRNQPQHF,TRBV6-5,NA,NA,TRBJ1-5